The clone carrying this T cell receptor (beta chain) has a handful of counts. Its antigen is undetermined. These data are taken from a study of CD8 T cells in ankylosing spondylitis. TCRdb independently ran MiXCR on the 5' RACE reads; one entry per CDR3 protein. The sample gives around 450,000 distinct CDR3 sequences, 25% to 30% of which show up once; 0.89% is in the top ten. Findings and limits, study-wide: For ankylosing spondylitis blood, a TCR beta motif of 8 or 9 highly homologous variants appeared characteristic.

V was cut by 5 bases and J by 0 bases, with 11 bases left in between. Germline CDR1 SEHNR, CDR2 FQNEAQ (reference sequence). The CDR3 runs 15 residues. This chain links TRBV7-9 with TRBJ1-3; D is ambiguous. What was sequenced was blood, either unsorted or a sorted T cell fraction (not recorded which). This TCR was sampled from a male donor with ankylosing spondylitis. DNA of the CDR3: TGTGCCAGCAGCCCCCGTGCGAGCTCTGGAAACACCATATATTTT. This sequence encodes CASSPRASSGNTIYF. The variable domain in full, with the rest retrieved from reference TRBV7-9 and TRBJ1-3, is DTGVSQNPRHKITKRGQNVTFRCDPISEHNRLYWYRQTLGQGPEFLTYFQNEAQLEKSRLLSDRFSAERPKGSFSTLEIQRTEQGDSAMYLCASSPRASSGNTIYFGEGSWLTVV.